These T cell receptor beta chains were read from a single sample in a study of T cell responses to AZD1222 COVID-19 vaccine. Method: immunoSEQ multiplex PCR; TCRdb's copy keeps in-frame clones and lacks some. The sample records tens of thousands of clones, more than 70% being singletons. The source material was peripheral blood, sampled on day 0 of AZD1222 vaccination. Source of these receptors: an adult in good health. Both conserved end residues are part of each CDR3. Rows may omit the clone size; those that give it use once, few, many or a size class.

V gene	clone size	J gene	CDR3 length	CDR3 protein
TRBV6-4	-	TRBJ2-1	15	CASSERQGAYNEQFF
TRBV12-2	-	TRBJ2-3	17	CASRFNGQGAKSDTQYF
TRBV27	few	TRBJ2-1	17	CASSSWTSGSSYNEQFF
TRBV4-2	few	TRBJ1-6	17	CASSQGLISSYNSPLHF
TRBV7-8	-	TRBJ2-7	14	CASSLRTESYEQYF
TRBV27	-	TRBJ1-2	15	CASSLAGTDPYGYTF
TRBV4-1	-	TRBJ2-5	18	CASSQERSGLAGRETQYF
TRBV6-2/TRBV6-3	-	TRBJ2-7	14	CASSYGGQGYEQYF
TRBV5-4	-	TRBJ2-1	13	CASSGHSYNEQFF
TRBV7-2	-	TRBJ2-7	14	CASSGGTGPYEQYF
TRBV6-2/TRBV6-3	-	TRBJ2-1	19	CASSRRASGSFSLYNEQFF
TRBV7-2	-	TRBJ2-7	15	CASSLAEGGQYEQYF
TRBV18	-	TRBJ2-7	17	CASSPSDRQGSSYEQYF
TRBV2	-	TRBJ1-2	14	CASADTRRNYGYTF
TRBV7-9	-	TRBJ1-4	16	CASSLEGRGRHEKLFF
TRBV9	once	TRBJ2-3	16	CASSVESPGVTDTQYF
TRBV19	-	TRBJ2-1	17	CASSITPYRGSYNEQFF
TRBV7-3	-	TRBJ1-4	15	CASSLRQATNEKLFF